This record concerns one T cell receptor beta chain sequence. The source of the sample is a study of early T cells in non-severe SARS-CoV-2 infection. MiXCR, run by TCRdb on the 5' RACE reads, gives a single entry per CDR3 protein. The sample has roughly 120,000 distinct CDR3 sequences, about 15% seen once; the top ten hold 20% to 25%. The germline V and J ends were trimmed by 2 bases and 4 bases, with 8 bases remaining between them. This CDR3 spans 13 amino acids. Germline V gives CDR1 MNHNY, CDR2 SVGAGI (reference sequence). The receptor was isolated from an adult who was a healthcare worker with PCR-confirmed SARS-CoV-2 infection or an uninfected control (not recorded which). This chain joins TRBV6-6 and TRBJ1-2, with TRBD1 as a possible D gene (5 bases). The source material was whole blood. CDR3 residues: CASSYPGPYGYTF. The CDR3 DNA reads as TGTGCCAGCAGTTACCCAGGGCCCTATGGCTACACCTTC.